The sequence of this T cell receptor beta chain was determined in a study of blood T cells in healthy people across ages. Study conclusions and caveats: Aged donors had fewer naive CD4+ cells and lower diversity than long-lived donors.

The germline V and J ends were trimmed by 2 bases and 4 bases, with 15 bases remaining between them. The CDR3 spans 15 residues. The V gene's germline CDR1 is SGHVS and CDR2 FQNEAQ. The study recruited healthy Caucasian donors from Russia who were aged about 6 to 95. Every sample had a minimum of 6.5 million PBMCs isolated. The use of a sample-barcoded 5' primer and a J-beta primer mix characterized a second PCR of roughly 6 to 11 cycles. Researchers report that a template-switch adaptor with 12 random nucleotides tagged each cDNA molecule. TCRdb re-called the 5' RACE reads with MiXCR, one entry per CDR3 protein. The top ten clones hold about 16% of a sample with about 650,000 distinct CDR3 sequences, about a third of them seen once. This clonotype appeared a few times. Antigen unknown.

Sequenced: blood. This clonotype originated in a woman of 80 years or more in good health. The chain joins TRBV7-8 to TRBJ2-7; perhaps TRBD1 as D (6 bases). The CDR3 loop reads CASSLRSQGYYEQYF. In DNA form, the CDR3 reads TGTGCCAGCAGCTTAAGGTCGCAGGGGTATTACGAGCAGTACTTC.